The rows below give T cell receptor beta chains drawn from one sample of a study of T cells in Graves' hyperthyroidism and ophthalmopathy. TCRdb re-analysed the multiplex PCR reads in MiXCR, keeping a single row per CDR3 protein. The sample yields around 600,000 distinct CDR3 sequences, roughly 14% seen once. The sequencing input was blood. The receptors stem from a woman in her thirties with Graves' hyperthyroidism. Each CDR3 is given with its conserved first and last residue. A D gene is named only where the DNA matches it firmly. Size tells how often a clone was seen (once, few, many) or the class of an expanded clone, and some rows leave it out.

- - TRBJ1-1 TRBV7-2 TGTGCCAGCAGCGTAGGACAAACCCACACTGAAGCTTTCTTT CASSVGQTHTEAFF
- few TRBJ1-5 TRBV28 TGTGCCAGCATCTCCACCCCTATTGGGGCCCAGCATTTT CASISTPIGAQHF
TRBD2 many TRBJ2-5 TRBV20-1 TGCAGTGCTCCCGGACTAGGCCAAGAGACCCAGTACTTC CSAPGLGQETQYF
TRBD2 - TRBJ2-5 TRBV7-9 TGTGCCAGCAGCTTATTAGTAGCGGGAGGCCAAGAGACCCAGTACTTC CASSLLVAGGQETQYF
TRBD2 many TRBJ2-1 TRBV3-1 TGTGCCAGCAGCCCTTTAGCGGGAGAGCTGTACAATGAGCAGTTCTTC CASSPLAGELYNEQFF
- - TRBJ2-3 TRBV29-1 TGCAGCGTTGATATGTTCTTGGGGACTAGCACAGATACGCAGTATTTT CSVDMFLGTSTDTQYF
TRBD1 - TRBJ1-1 TRBV4-1 TGCGCCAGCAGCCAAGGGACGCGGACCAAGGGGGCGAACACTGAAGCTTTCTTT CASSQGTRTKGANTEAFF
- many TRBJ1-4 TRBV18 TGTGCCAGCTCAAAAGGGGGGACTAATGAAAAACTGTTTTTT CASSKGGTNEKLFF
TRBD2 many TRBJ2-3 TRBV7-9 TGTGCCAGCAGTACGAGTTTAGCGGGAGAGGTTACAGATACGCAGTATTTT CASSTSLAGEVTDTQYF
- few TRBJ2-7 TRBV30 TGTGCCTGGAGTCCCGGGACGCAGACCTACGAGCAGTACTTC CAWSPGTQTYEQYF
TRBD2 many TRBJ2-5 TRBV20-1 TGCAGTGCTAGAAGGCTAGCGGGAGGAGAGACCCAGTACTTC CSARRLAGGETQYF
TRBD2 many TRBJ2-1 TRBV5-1 TGCGCCAGCAGCGCGTGGTCATCTAGCGGGACGGTTTTGGGGAATGAGCAGTTCTTC CASSAWSSSGTVLGNEQFF
TRBD2 many TRBJ2-7 TRBV20-1 TGCAGTGCTAGAGTGGCGGGAGGGCCAGAAGAGCAGTACTTC CSARVAGGPEEQYF
TRBD1 - TRBJ1-1 TRBV5-6 TGTGCCAGCAGCTTGTTGGGACAGGGGTGGGTGATCACTGAAGCTTTCTTT CASSLLGQGWVITEAFF
- many TRBJ2-7 TRBV18 TGTGCCAGCTCAAACGACGGCCAGAGCTCCTACGAGCAGTACTTC CASSNDGQSSYEQYF
- many TRBJ2-1 TRBV6-7 TGTGCCAGCAGCCGGGCTGAGGACGGACATTCCTTTTCCTACAATGAGCAGTTCTTC CASSRAEDGHSFSYNEQFF
- many TRBJ2-7 TRBV6-1 TGTGCCAGCAGGCGTCAATACGAGCAGTACTTC CASRRQYEQYF
- many TRBJ2-7 TRBV6-1 TGTGCCAGCAGTTGGGGACAAGGTGGGGTCGAGCAGTACTTC CASSWGQGGVEQYF